Below, 32 T cell receptor beta chains from the same sample are listed, as sequenced in a study of blood T cells in healthy people across ages. For the second PCR, which ran for about 6 to 12 cycles, a sample-barcoded 5' primer and a J-beta primer mix were used. In TCRdb, the 5' RACE reads were re-called with MiXCR into one record per CDR3 protein. The sample contains approximately 1.5 million distinct CDR3 sequences, roughly 43% of which appear only once. Sequenced material: blood. The receptors stem from a woman aged 18-29 years in good health.

This clonotype was picked up a small number of times. In nucleotides, the CDR3 is TGTGCCAGCCGGGACCTAGTTAATTCACCCCTCCACTTT. Its translation: CASRDLVNSPLHF. This chain joins TRBV7-9 and TRBJ1-6, with D possibly matching TRBD1 (5 bases). V lost 8 bases to trimming and J lost 6 bases, with 11 bases between them. This CDR3 is built from 13 residues. CDR1 is SEHNR, CDR2 FQNEAQ, per germline (reference sequence). The variable domain in full, with the rest retrieved from reference TRBV7-9 and TRBJ1-6, is DTGVSQNPRHKITKRGQNVTFRCDPISEHNRLYWYRQTLGQGPEFLTYFQNEAQLEKSRLLSDRFSAERPKGSFSTLEIQRTEQGDSAMYLCASRDLVNSPLHFGNGTRLTVT.

The J gene is TRBJ1-1, the V gene TRBV6-5; 7 bases are a match to TRBD1. Unmatched junction bases numbered 5, after V lost 8 bases and J lost 5 bases. This CDR3 is 12 amino acids long. CDR1 is MNHEY and CDR2 is SVGAGI in the germline V gene. CDR3 bases: TGTGCCAGCGGACAGGTAGATACTGAAGCTTTCTTT. It translates to CASGQVDTEAFF.

This clonotype was seen a single time. V usage is TRBV20-1 and J usage is TRBJ2-1, with 9 positions matching TRBD2. From germline, CDR1 is DFQATT and CDR2 SNEGSKA (reference sequence). After removal of 3 bases from V and 0 bases from J, the junction contained 3 bases not matched to a gene. The CDR3 contains 15 residues. This CDR3 is CSARPSGASYNEQFF. The CDR3 DNA sequence: TGCAGTGCTAGGCCTAGCGGGGCCTCCTACAATGAGCAGTTCTTC.

CDR3 DNA sequence: TGCAGTGCTAATGCGGGGGGGGCCACAGATACGCAGTATTTT. Amino acids: CSANAGGATDTQYF. This chain links TRBV20-1 with TRBJ2-3; 9 nucleotides agree with TRBD2. The germline CDR1 and CDR2 sequences are DFQATT and SNEGSKA (reference sequence). The junction had 4 bases not matched to a gene; V was cut back by 4 bases and J by 2 bases. This CDR3 contains 14 residues.

Points on this clonotype: One junction end does not reproduce the germline sequence, and a read error may be involved. The chain is built from TRBV2 and TRBJ1-1; 7 nucleotides align to TRBD1. This CDR3 is built from 13 residues. Germline V gene sequence: CDR1 SNHLY, CDR2 FYNNEI. For the CDR3, the DNA is TGTGCCAGCAGCGTCGACAGGGAGACTGGAGCTTTCTTT. The encoded protein is CASSVDRETGAFF.

This chain joins TRBV12-3 or TRBV12-4 and TRBJ1-2; D call uncertain. Trimming took 3 bases from V and 6 from J, leaving 17 bases between them. The CDR3 length is 15 residues. The CDR3 region is CASSFLDVLGDGYTF. CDR3 in DNA: TGTGCCAGCAGTTTTCTCGACGTTCTTGGGGATGGCTACACCTTC.

The chain uses TRBV20-1 and TRBJ2-5; D is tentatively TRBD1 or TRBD2 (5 bases each). This CDR3 contains 13 residues. V shed 3 bases and J shed 4 bases, with 12 bases lying between them. Germline V gene sequence: CDR1 DFQATT, CDR2 SNEGSKA (reference sequence). CDR3 nucleotides: TGCAGTGCTAGCTTGGGGGAGATAGAGACCCAGTACTTC. It yields the protein CSASLGEIETQYF.

This clonotype showed up many times. A read error may account for a junction end that differs from germline. The chain couples TRBV7-2 to TRBJ2-1; D not resolved. Germline V gene sequence: CDR1 SGHTA, CDR2 FQGNSA. The CDR3 spans 13 residues. CDR3 residues: CASRGSSYNEQFF. The CDR3 nucleotides read TGCGCCAGCAGAGGTAGCTCCTACAATGAGCAGTTCTTC.

Only a few counts were recorded for this clonotype. DNA for the CDR3: TGTGCCAGCAGCAATATGGGCAGGGAACGGAGCACAGATACGCAGTATTTT. It codes for CASSNMGRERSTDTQYF. The chain combines TRBV7-8 with TRBJ2-3; D may be TRBD1 (5 bases). Germline CDR1 reads SGHVS; CDR2 reads FQNEAQ. The CDR3 loop spans 17 amino acids. Trimming shortened V by 5 bases and J by 0 bases, and 18 bases separated the two germline ends.

This chain connects TRBV20-1 to TRBJ2-5; D unresolved. The J call is doubtful: the DNA matches TRBJ2-7 better. The germline V gene encodes CDR1 DFQATT and CDR2 SNEGSKA (reference sequence). This CDR3 region has 13 residues. The CDR3 DNA reads as TGCAGTGCTAGAGATCCTGATCGCACCGAGCAGTACTTC. Amino acid sequence: CSARDPDRTEQYF.

This chain uses TRBV6-5 with TRBJ1-1, with 8 bases aligning to TRBD1. The V gene's germline CDR1 is MNHEY and CDR2 SVGAGI. With V trimmed by 2 bases and J by 5 bases, 10 bases remained unmatched. CDR3 size: 16 residues. The chain's CDR3 is CASSYQEDRVVTEAFF. DNA of the CDR3: TGTGCCAGCAGTTACCAGGAGGACAGGGTCGTAACTGAAGCTTTCTTT.

The rearrangement joins TRBV29-1 to TRBJ2-7, with D uncertain. Looked up from germline, CDR1 is SQVTM and CDR2 is ANQGSEA. The CDR3 extends over 13 amino acids. Trimming removed 6 bases at V and 0 bases at J, with 12 bases between. The CDR3 loop is CSVPFYNSYEQYF. Written as DNA, the CDR3 is TGCAGCGTCCCTTTTTACAACTCCTACGAGCAGTACTTC.

V gene TRBV14 combines with J gene TRBJ2-3, with 7 bases identical to TRBD2. The germline V gene encodes CDR1 SGHDN and CDR2 FVKESK. The CDR3 extends over 16 amino acids. Losses at the gene ends were 4 bases for V and 10 bases for J; bases not matched to a gene: 17. The chain's CDR3 is CASSLPGGSSIRAQYF. Written as DNA, the CDR3 is TGTGCCAGCAGCCTTCCGGGCGGGAGCTCGATACGGGCGCAGTATTTT.

The rearrangement uses TRBV12-3 or TRBV12-4 and TRBJ2-5; the D gene is possibly TRBD1 (5 bases). The CDR3 is made up of 11 amino acids. V lost 3 bases, J lost 12 bases, and 11 bases lay in between. CDR3 DNA: TGTGCCAGCAGTTTCGCAGGGTTGGAGTACTTC. Amino acids: CASSFAGLEYF.

Concerning this clonotype: Relative to the germline gene, one junction end is altered; a read error may explain this. This chain joins TRBV7-2 and TRBJ2-1, with a possible D match to TRBD2 (6 bases). The germline V gene encodes CDR1 SGHTA and CDR2 FQGNSA. The CDR3 totals 13 residues. CDR3 residues: CASSSGGYKEQFF. For the CDR3, the DNA is TGTGCCAGCAGCTCCGGGGGTTACAAGGAGCAGTTCTTC.

In its sample, this clonotype was seen a few times. CDR3 amino acids: CSARQGSGFGQPQHF. CDR3 bases: TGCAGTGCTAGACAGGGATCAGGGTTCGGTCAGCCCCAGCATTTT. This rearrangement joins TRBV20-1 to TRBJ1-5; possible D gene TRBD1, 5 bases. Germline CDR1 is DFQATT and CDR2 is SNEGSKA (reference sequence). The CDR3 has 15 amino acids. Trimming pared 2 bases from V and 6 bases from J, leaving 17 bases between.

This rearrangement joins TRBV27 to TRBJ2-5; 7 bases match TRBD2. The J call may be incorrect, as the DNA end agrees better with TRBJ2-7. The CDR3 runs 15 residues. Germline CDR1 and CDR2: MNHEY and SMNVEV (reference sequence). The CDR3 coding sequence is TGTGCCAGCACCAATTCCGGGACTACTATCTACGAGCAGTACTTC. Translating it yields CASTNSGTTIYEQYF.

This clonotype showed up just once. This sequence joins TRBV12-3 or TRBV12-4 and TRBJ1-1; 7 bases agree with TRBD1. This CDR3 has 13 amino acids. With V trimmed by 5 bases and J by 11 bases, 11 bases remained unmatched. The CDR3, as DNA: TGTGCCAGCAGTGCGAGACAGGGCTTTGGGGCTTTCTTT. This gives the protein CASSARQGFGAFF.

This clonotype was observed a handful of times. The DNA of the CDR3 is TGTGCCAGCAGCCTCAGGACTAGAGCCTACGAGCAGTACTTC. Translated: CASSLRTRAYEQYF. The V and J genes are TRBV7-2 and TRBJ2-7; 7 bases match TRBD2. The CDR3 sequence is 14 residues long. V shed 5 bases and J 2 bases; nucleotides not matched to a gene: 6. CDR1 and CDR2 from the germline V gene are SGHTA and FQGNSA.

There are a few counts of this clonotype. The genes are TRBV12-3 or TRBV12-4 and TRBJ1-2; no clear D. The CDR3 extends over 15 amino acids. V lost 5 bases and J lost 3, with 16 bases in between. The CDR3 spells CASSPLDRLDYGYTF. CDR3 in DNA: TGTGCCAGCAGTCCACTAGACCGTTTAGACTATGGCTACACCTTC.

J is TRBJ2-5 and V is TRBV27; D possibly corresponds to TRBD2 (5 bases). Trimming took off 1 base at V and 5 bases at J, with 17 bases between the two ends. In germline, CDR1 is MNHEY, CDR2 SMNVEV (reference sequence). The CDR3 has 16 amino acids. The CDR3 loop reads CASSLFGNSVRETQYF. The CDR3 DNA is TGTGCCAGCAGTTTATTCGGGAACAGTGTCCGTGAGACCCAGTACTTC.

The chain joins TRBV6-5 to TRBJ2-1, with 10 bases matching TRBD2. V shed 6 bases, J shed 3 bases, and the junction held 5 bases outside the gene matches. The CDR3 has 15 residues. Germline loops: CDR1 MNHEY, CDR2 SVGAGI. Written as DNA, the CDR3 is TGTGCCAGCAGGTACCTAGCGGGGGACTACAATGAGCAGTTCTTC. The encoded protein is CASRYLAGDYNEQFF.

V and J are TRBV6-5 and TRBJ2-1, with D uncertain. The V gene's germline CDR1 is MNHEY and CDR2 SVGAGI. The V and J ends lost 6 bases and 13 bases respectively, with 13 bases between them. The CDR3 has 11 amino acids. The CDR3 is CASSTIETQFF. In DNA form, the CDR3 reads TGTGCCAGCAGCACGATTGAGACCCAGTTCTTC.

The sample holds a few counts of this clonotype. This sequence joins TRBV3-1 and TRBJ2-1; 7 nucleotides line up with TRBD2. J was trimmed by 1 base and V by 3 bases; bases with no gene match: 12. Germline-derived CDR1 and CDR2 are LGHDT and YNNKEL (reference sequence). This CDR3 is built from 18 residues. In DNA, the CDR3 is TGTGCCAGCAGCCATCGGCTCGGGAGGCCTGGGTCCTACAATGAGCAGTTCTTC. This encodes CASSHRLGRPGSYNEQFF.

The rearrangement uses TRBV20-1 and TRBJ1-2; D possibly corresponds to TRBD1 (5 bases). Germline CDR1 reads DFQATT; CDR2 reads SNEGSKA (reference sequence). Trimming stripped 6 bases from V and 3 bases from J, with 11 bases between. This CDR3 is 12 amino acids long. The CDR3 DNA is TGCAGTGCCAACGACAGAGACTATGGCTACACCTTC. Its translation: CSANDRDYGYTF.

This clonotype has only a few counts. The V call is TRBV29-1, the J call TRBJ2-2; D is unresolved. The CDR3 is 13 residues long. The V end lost 0 bases, the J end lost 1 base, and 3 bases lay between the germline ends. The germline CDR1 and CDR2 sequences are SQVTM and ANQGSEA. The CDR3 DNA sequence: TGCAGCGTTGAAGAGGGGAACACCGGGGAGCTGTTTTTT. Its translation is CSVEEGNTGELFF.

Concerning this clonotype itself: At one end the junction does not follow the germline gene, possibly because of a read error. V and J are TRBV24-1 and TRBJ1-2, with 7 bases fitting TRBD1. The CDR3 covers 13 residues. CDR1 KGHDR and CDR2 SFDVKD come from the germline V gene. CDR3 bases: TGTGCCACCAGTGACCGAGGGGGCTATGACTACACCTTC. Translating gives CATSDRGGYDYTF.

This clonotype has only a few counts. V usage is TRBV29-1 and J usage is TRBJ2-1; D possibly corresponds to TRBD1 (5 bases). The CDR3 length is 14 residues. V was clipped by 3 bases and J by 6 bases, with 15 bases between them. Per the germline V gene, CDR1 is SQVTM and CDR2 is ANQGSEA. CDR3 DNA sequence: TGCAGCGTTGAGCTAGGGGCGTCTGCCAATGAGCAGTTCTTC. Translated: CSVELGASANEQFF.

The gene calls are TRBV12-3 or TRBV12-4 and TRBJ2-1; D may be TRBD1 or TRBD2 (5 bases each). V gave up 7 bases and J gave up 0 bases, with 22 bases separating them. There are 18 residues in the CDR3. CDR3: CASTSQILGAYSYNEQFF. The DNA of the CDR3 is TGTGCCAGCACCTCACAAATACTCGGGGCTTACTCCTACAATGAGCAGTTCTTC.

The rearrangement uses TRBV9 and TRBJ2-1, with D maybe TRBD2 (5 bases). Germline V gene sequence: CDR1 SGDLS, CDR2 YYNGEE. V was cut by 7 bases and J by 0 bases, with 17 bases left in between. The CDR3 sequence is 16 residues long. The CDR3 loop is CASVKASTSSYNEQFF. The CDR3 DNA reads as TGTGCCAGCGTTAAGGCTAGCACAAGCTCCTACAATGAGCAGTTCTTC.

The V call is TRBV10-3, the J call TRBJ1-2; D call uncertain. V shed 2 bases and J shed 2 bases, with 15 bases lying between them. This CDR3 region has 16 residues. From germline, CDR1 is ENHRY and CDR2 SYGVKD. CDR3 bases: TGTGCCATCAGTGAGACCAGCCCTTTTCAGAACTATGGCTACACCTTC. Translated: CAISETSPFQNYGYTF.

The chain is built from TRBV20-1 and TRBJ2-6; either TRBD1 or TRBD2 may fit D (5 bases each). Per the germline V gene, CDR1 is DFQATT and CDR2 is SNEGSKA (reference sequence). V lost 3 bases to trimming and J lost 0 bases, with 9 bases between them. This CDR3 comprises 15 residues. The CDR3 nucleotides are TGCAGTGCTAGCGGGGCCTCCTCTGGGGCCAACGTCCTGACTTTC. Its protein is CSASGASSGANVLTF.